These 20 T cell receptor beta chains share one sample of origin, sequenced in a study of cytomegalovirus exposure and HLA in healthy donors. The method was immunoSEQ multiplex PCR; TCRdb's version includes in-frame clones alone and lacks a portion of them. The sample holds fewer than 250,000 clones, roughly 88% seen once. Specimen: PBMCs. Receptor source: a woman aged 18-29 years in good health and CMV-seronegative.

V and J are TRBV7-9 and TRBJ2-2; 7 bases agree with TRBD1. The germline V gene has CDR1 SEHNR and CDR2 FQNEAQ (reference sequence). Trimming took 3 bases from V and 6 from J; bases not matched to a gene: 4. This CDR3 is built from 14 residues. CDR3 coding DNA: TGTGCCAGCAGCTTCTTAGGGGGCCCCGGGGAGCTGTTTTTT. Amino acid sequence: CASSFLGGPGELFF.

For the CDR3, the DNA is TGCAGCGTCAGTCGGGAGGTGGGCACAGATACGCAGTATTTT. Amino acid sequence: CSVSREVGTDTQYF. The chain recombines TRBV29-1 with TRBJ2-3, with 7 bases aligning to TRBD2. Unmatched junction bases numbered 7, after V lost 6 bases and J lost 1 base. The CDR3 covers 14 residues. From germline, CDR1 is SQVTM and CDR2 ANQGSEA.

The CDR3 nucleotides are TGTGCCAGCAGCTCCTTACCTTTGGGGGCGCTGACCGGGGAGCTGTTTTTT. Translation: CASSSLPLGALTGELFF. The rearrangement uses TRBV7-8 and TRBJ2-2, with D maybe TRBD1 (6 bases). The CDR3 has 17 amino acids. Germline lookup yields CDR1 SGHVS and CDR2 FQNEAQ. V was pared by 4 bases and J by 5 bases, with 20 bases between.

The chain combines TRBV6-4 with TRBJ2-1; the match to TRBD1 covers 10 bases. Trimming at V came to 0 bases and at J to 4 bases, leaving 9 bases not matched to a gene. The CDR3 length is 18 residues. CDR1 is MRHNA and CDR2 is SNTAGT in the germline V gene. In DNA form, the CDR3 reads TGTGCCAGCAGTGACTCACGAGTAGGGGGACAGGGGTACAATGAGCAGTTCTTC. Translating gives CASSDSRVGGQGYNEQFF.

V gene TRBV10-3 combines with J gene TRBJ1-5, with TRBD1 matching 10 bases. This CDR3 contains 14 residues. Germline V lookup: CDR1 ENHRY, CDR2 SYGVKD. V dropped 10 bases and J dropped 4; count of bases not matched to a gene: 7. The CDR3 region is CATGTGDGNQPQHF. In DNA form, the CDR3 reads TGTGCCACCGGGACAGGGGACGGGAATCAGCCCCAGCATTTT.

The V call is TRBV5-1, the J call TRBJ1-5, with D perhaps matching TRBD1 (5 bases). Trimming took off 2 bases at V and 3 bases at J, with 12 bases between the two ends. The CDR3 contains 15 residues. Germline V gene lookup returns CDR1 SGHRS and CDR2 YFSETQ. The DNA for the CDR3 is TGCGCCAGCAGCTTAGGGACTCTTATCAATCAGCCCCAGCATTTT. Translating it yields CASSLGTLINQPQHF.

This clone was recorded only once. V is TRBV5-1 and J is TRBJ2-3; D might be TRBD1 (5 bases). The germline gives CDR1 SGHRS, CDR2 YFSETQ. The V and J ends lost 3 bases and 6 bases respectively, with 11 bases between them. The CDR3 spans 13 residues. The CDR3 is CASSSGARDTQYF. Here the CDR3 DNA reads TGCGCCAGCAGCTCTGGGGCGAGGGATACGCAGTATTTT.

This sequence joins TRBV6-1 and TRBJ2-7; the D gene is possibly TRBD1 (6 bases). Trimming removed 10 bases at V and 2 bases at J, with 9 bases between. The CDR3 is 11 residues long. CDR1 is MNHNS, CDR2 SASEGT, per germline. The CDR3 is CAIWGPYEQYF. CDR3 DNA: TGTGCCATATGGGGGCCCTACGAGCAGTACTTC.

The rearrangement joins TRBV7-9 to TRBJ2-7, with unresolved D. V lost 5 bases to trimming and J lost 4 bases, with 18 bases between them. This CDR3 has 15 residues. The V gene's germline CDR1 is SEHNR and CDR2 FQNEAQ (reference sequence). CDR3: CASSRPLGGSYEQYF. CDR3 nucleotides: TGTGCCAGCAGCCGCCCCCTAGGCGGCAGTTACGAGCAGTACTTC.

Here the CDR3 reads CASSRVPDRGLNQPQHF. DNA of the CDR3: TGTGCCAGTAGTAGAGTACCGGACAGGGGACTCAATCAGCCCCAGCATTTT. The genes are TRBV19 and TRBJ1-5, with 9 bases fitting TRBD1. Trimming took 4 bases from V and 3 from J; bases not matched to a gene: 10. The CDR3 has 17 amino acids. Looked up from germline, CDR1 is LNHDA and CDR2 is SQIVND (reference sequence).

The chain has TRBV7-9 and TRBJ2-1, with D possibly being TRBD1 (5 bases). Between the trimmed V and J ends, which lost 5 bases and 12 bases, there was a span of 8 bases. The CDR3 extends over 10 amino acids. Germline CDR1 and CDR2: SEHNR and FQNEAQ (reference sequence). The CDR3 DNA sequence: TGTGCCAGCAGCCAAAGGGGGCAGTTCTTC. It encodes CASSQRGQFF.

V usage is TRBV4-1 and J usage is TRBJ2-7; TRBD2 is a possible D gene (6 bases). The germline V and J ends were trimmed by 3 bases and 7 bases, with 13 bases remaining between them. The CDR3 is made up of 13 amino acids. Germline CDR1 MGHRA, CDR2 YSYEKL. CDR3 in amino acids: CASSQGLYREQYF. In nucleotides, the CDR3 is TGCGCCAGCAGCCAGGGACTCTACAGGGAGCAGTACTTC.

The chain combines TRBV6-5 with TRBJ1-4; no definite D call. Trimming left V 4 bases short and J 2 bases short, with 8 bases between. The CDR3 has 14 amino acids. The germline CDR1 and CDR2 sequences are MNHEY and SVGAGI. The CDR3 sequence: CASSSEGTNEKLFF. In DNA, the CDR3 is TGTGCCAGCAGTTCGGAGGGTACTAATGAAAAACTGTTTTTT.

This chain connects TRBV5-1 to TRBJ2-1; TRBD2 matches at 8 bases. There are 17 residues in the CDR3. The V gene's germline CDR1 is SGHRS and CDR2 YFSETQ. V lost 0 bases, J lost 3 bases, and 8 bases stayed unmatched. CDR3 DNA: TGCGCCAGCAGCTTGGGTCGGGGGGGAGGCTACTACAATGAGCAGTTCTTC. Encoded protein: CASSLGRGGGYYNEQFF.

The rearrangement joins TRBV18 to TRBJ1-2; 9 positions match TRBD1. The J segment lost 5 bases and the V segment lost 4 bases, leaving 5 bases of the junction unmatched. The CDR3 consists of 14 residues. CDR1 and CDR2 (germline): KGHSH, LQKENI. The DNA of the CDR3 is TGTGCCAGCTCACACTCAGGGACAGGGTATGGCTACACCTTC. As protein: CASSHSGTGYGYTF. Drawing the rest from reference TRBV18 and TRBJ1-2, the complete variable domain is NAGVMQNPRHLVRRRGQEARLRCSPMKGHSHVYWYRQLPEEGLKFMVYLQKENIIDESGMPKERFSAEFPKEGPSILRIQQVVRGDSAAYFCASSHSGTGYGYTFGSGTRLTVV.

This clone occurred once. The rearrangement joins TRBV4-1 to TRBJ2-1; 11 positions match TRBD2. This CDR3 is built from 16 residues. J lost 4 bases, V lost 4 bases, and 6 bases had no gene match. In germline, CDR1 is MGHRA, CDR2 YSYEKL. CDR3 loop: CASSPSGLAVYNEQFF. DNA of the CDR3: TGCGCCAGCAGCCCATCGGGACTAGCGGTGTACAATGAGCAGTTCTTC.

The chain is built from TRBV7-2 and TRBJ2-7; tentatively, D is TRBD1 (6 bases). Trimming took off 5 bases at V and 4 bases at J, with 12 bases between the two ends. CDR3 size: 13 residues. Per germline, CDR1 SGHTA and CDR2 FQGNSA. CDR3 region: CASSPSQGYEQYF. The CDR3 DNA follows: TGTGCCAGCAGCCCGTCACAGGGTTACGAGCAGTACTTC.

This chain joins TRBV11-3 and TRBJ1-1; TRBD1 aligns across 10 bases. Germline loops: CDR1 SGHNT, CDR2 YENEEA. Germline trimming cut 5 bases from V and 9 bases from J; bases unmatched to any gene: 6. The CDR3 loop spans 13 amino acids. The CDR3 region is CASSLDRGRKAFF. In DNA, the CDR3 is TGTGCCAGCAGCCTCGACAGGGGGCGGAAAGCTTTCTTT.

The chain recombines TRBV10-3 with TRBJ2-3; 8 bases are shared with TRBD1. The trim removed 11 bases at V and 1 base at J, leaving 8 bases unmatched. The CDR3 covers 14 residues. Germline assignment: CDR1 ENHRY and CDR2 SYGVKD. The CDR3, as DNA: TGTGCCGCCCAACAGGGGGGAGGCACAGATACGCAGTATTTT. Protein: CAAQQGGGTDTQYF.

V and J are TRBV29-1 and TRBJ1-1, with 7 positions matching TRBD1. The CDR3 totals 14 residues. Germline V gene lookup returns CDR1 SQVTM and CDR2 ANQGSEA. V shed 3 bases, J shed 1 base, and the junction held 5 bases outside the gene matches. The CDR3 sequence: CSVDRGTANTEAFF. The DNA of the CDR3 is TGCAGCGTTGACCGCGGGACAGCGAACACTGAAGCTTTCTTT.